Following are 20 T cell receptor beta chains from one sample sequenced in a study of shared clonotypes between healthy human individuals. Some clones are missing from TCRdb's copy, which holds only in-frame ones; the method was immunoSEQ multiplex PCR. The table records a few million clones, 90% to 95% of them present only once. The sample comprised naive CD4+ T cells from PBMCs. Sample subset: CD45RA+ positively selected. The receptors come from a man younger than 35 in good health. Some clones in this sample may be carry-over from other donors' samples.

This chain links TRBV21-1 with TRBJ2-5; TRBD1 was called by the table and not checked on the DNA. TRBV21-1 is marked as a pseudogene. CDR3 length: 13 residues. CDR3 in DNA: TGTGCCCCGGACAGACTGTACCAAGAGACCCAGTACTTC. It encodes CAPDRLYQETQYF.

The rearrangement joins TRBV7-9 to TRBJ2-2; D is possibly TRBD1 or TRBD2 (6 bases each). The CDR3 consists of 16 residues. The V end was cut by 5 bases, the J end by 5 bases, with 18 bases between. CDR1 is SEHNR and CDR2 is FQNEAQ in the germline V gene (reference sequence). CDR3 amino acids: CASSRYMGGLTGELFF. In DNA, the CDR3 is TGTGCCAGCAGCCGATACATGGGGGGCTTAACCGGGGAGCTGTTTTTT.

The chain combines TRBV6-6 with TRBJ2-7; D might be TRBD1 (7 bases). Trimming removed 6 bases at V and 3 bases at J, with 18 bases between. This CDR3 region has 15 residues. CDR1 and CDR2 from the germline V gene are MNHNY and SVGAGI (reference sequence). The CDR3: CASSLGTAGLYEQYF. CDR3 in DNA: TGTGCCAGCAGCCTCGGGACAGCGGGCCTCTACGAGCAGTACTTC.

The chain carries TRBV15 and TRBJ1-2; TRBD1 agrees at 8 bases. This CDR3 region has 16 residues. Germline assignment: CDR1 LNHNV and CDR2 YYDKDF (reference sequence). Unmatched junction bases numbered 15, after V lost 1 base and J lost 11 bases. Written as DNA, the CDR3 is TGTGCCACCAGCAGAGGAAGAATCGGACAGGGTGGGCGGTACACCTTC. It specifies CATSRGRIGQGGRYTF.

This clone has only one observation. The genes are TRBV30 and TRBJ1-2; tentatively, D is TRBD1 (5 bases). In germline, CDR1 is GTSNPN, CDR2 SVGIG (reference sequence). V dropped 5 bases and J dropped 5 bases, with 12 bases sitting between them. This CDR3 spans 12 amino acids. The CDR3 DNA follows: TGTGCCTGGTCGGGGGAAGGTTATGGCTACACCTTC. This gives the protein CAWSGEGYGYTF.

J is TRBJ2-1 and V is TRBV7-9; 7 bases match TRBD2. V lost 1 base, J lost 7 bases, and 7 bases stayed unmatched. Germline lookup yields CDR1 SEHNR and CDR2 FQNEAQ (reference sequence). The CDR3 length is 15 residues. As DNA, the CDR3 is TGTGCCAGCAGCTTAGAGGGCGGGAGAGGTAATGAGCAGTTCTTC. This gives the protein CASSLEGGRGNEQFF.

The rearrangement joins TRBV7-9 to TRBJ2-7; maybe TRBD2 (6 bases). The V gene's germline CDR1 is SEHNR and CDR2 FQNEAQ (reference sequence). The V end lost 3 bases, the J end lost 3 bases, and 15 bases lay between the germline ends. The CDR3 consists of 15 residues. CDR3 region: CASSFAGSLIYEQYF. The CDR3 DNA is TGTGCCAGCAGCTTTGCCGGGAGCCTGATCTACGAGCAGTACTTC. Full variable domain (rest looked up from reference TRBV7-9 and TRBJ2-7): DTGVSQNPRHKITKRGQNVTFRCDPISEHNRLYWYRQTLGQGPEFLTYFQNEAQLEKSRLLSDRFSAERPKGSFSTLEIQRTEQGDSAMYLCASSFAGSLIYEQYFGPGTRLTVT.

This sequence joins TRBV4-2 and TRBJ1-1, with D uncertain. Germline-derived CDR1 and CDR2 are LGHNA and YNFKEQ. The CDR3 spans 14 residues. V was cut by 0 bases and J by 0 bases, with 5 bases left in between. CDR3 region: CASSQDKMNTEAFF. For the CDR3, the DNA is TGTGCCAGCAGCCAAGACAAAATGAACACTGAAGCTTTCTTT.

This chain joins TRBV6-1 and TRBJ1-5; TRBD1 matches at 9 bases. CDR1 and CDR2 (germline): MNHNS, SASEGT. The ends lost 0 bases at V and 9 bases at J; junction bases unmatched: 12. The CDR3 runs to 17 residues. CDR3 nucleotide sequence: TGTGCCAGCAGTGAAGCGCCGGGACAGGGTTTCGTGCGGCCCCAGCATTTT. Residues: CASSEAPGQGFVRPQHF.

V and J are TRBV18 and TRBJ2-7; tentative D call: TRBD2 (6 bases). CDR3 length: 13 amino acids. Germline V gene sequence: CDR1 KGHSH, CDR2 LQKENI. V lost 3 bases, J lost 6 bases, and 12 bases lay in between. CDR3 in amino acids: CASSPARDREQYF. As DNA, the CDR3 is TGTGCCAGCTCACCGGCGCGGGACCGCGAGCAGTACTTC.

V is TRBV18 and J is TRBJ1-1, with 9 bases fitting TRBD1. With V trimmed by 0 bases and J by 3 bases, 5 bases remained unmatched. Germline lookup yields CDR1 KGHSH and CDR2 LQKENI. The CDR3 has 16 residues. CDR3 region: CASSPPGTGRDTEAFF. CDR3 in DNA: TGTGCCAGCTCACCACCTGGGACAGGGAGGGACACTGAAGCTTTCTTT.

The chain combines TRBV12-5 with TRBJ1-2, with D maybe TRBD1 (6 bases). In germline, CDR1 is LGHNT, CDR2 FRNRAP. V gave up 3 bases and J gave up 4 bases, with 15 bases separating them. CDR3 length equals 15 residues. As DNA, the CDR3 is TGTGCTAGTGGTTTTGCCCTGACAGGCTCCTATGGCTACACCTTC. As protein: CASGFALTGSYGYTF.

The gene calls are TRBV5-4 and TRBJ2-7; weak D call: TRBD1 (6 bases). The V gene's germline CDR1 is SGHNT and CDR2 YYREEE (reference sequence). This CDR3 comprises 14 residues. V was trimmed by 0 bases and J by 2 bases, leaving 9 bases between them. CDR3 in amino acids: CASSLGDRTYEQYF. The DNA for the CDR3 is TGTGCCAGCAGCTTGGGCGACAGGACCTACGAGCAGTACTTC.

V usage is TRBV5-1 and J usage is TRBJ2-5; 11 bases align to TRBD2. Germline trimming cut 0 bases from V and 2 bases from J; bases unmatched to any gene: 6. Per germline, CDR1 SGHRS and CDR2 YFSETQ. This CDR3 comprises 17 residues. CDR3 region: CASSLAGTSGPQETQYF. The DNA for the CDR3 is TGCGCCAGCAGCTTGGCGGGGACTAGCGGACCACAAGAGACCCAGTACTTC. The full variable domain, in which reference TRBV5-1 and TRBJ2-5 provide the parts outside the CDR3, is KAGVTQTPRYLIKTRGQQVTLSCSPISGHRSVSWYQQTPGQGLQFLFEYFSETQRNKGNFPGRFSGRQFSNSRSEMNVSTLELGDSALYLCASSLAGTSGPQETQYFGPGTRLLVL.

This clone was picked up one time. The chain combines TRBV29-1 with TRBJ2-2; D is undetermined. Looked up from germline, CDR1 is SQVTM and CDR2 is ANQGSEA. V dropped 0 bases and J dropped 6 bases, with 5 bases sitting between them. The CDR3 is 12 residues long. CDR3 residues: CSVEDRAGELFF. CDR3 DNA: TGCAGCGTTGAAGACCGGGCCGGGGAGCTGTTTTTT.

The chain uses TRBV28 and TRBJ2-1; D uncertain. Germline CDR1 and CDR2: MDHEN and SYDVKM. Trimming removed 6 bases at V and 6 bases at J, with 12 bases between. The CDR3 length is 13 residues. The CDR3 here is CASSNSDGNEQFF. The CDR3 region has the DNA TGTGCCAGCAGCAATTCCGACGGCAATGAGCAGTTCTTC.

The CDR3 nucleotides read TGTGCCAGCAGCCCATCTGAAAGGGGGCTCAATGAGCAGTTCTTC. This encodes CASSPSERGLNEQFF. This chain joins TRBV7-9 and TRBJ2-1, with 7 nucleotides matching TRBD1. This CDR3 has 15 residues. With V trimmed by 5 bases and J by 6 bases, 10 bases remained unmatched. Germline V gene sequence: CDR1 SEHNR, CDR2 FQNEAQ (reference sequence).

The V call is TRBV5-4, the J call TRBJ2-7; 8 nucleotides align to TRBD2. J gave up 4 bases and V 1 base, and 1 base lay outside the gene matches. Germline CDR1 SGHNT, CDR2 YYREEE (reference sequence). The CDR3 is 13 residues long. CDR3 nucleotides: TGTGCCAGCAGCTTGCCTAGCGGGTACGAGCAGTACTTC. Its protein product is CASSLPSGYEQYF.

This clone was seen more than once but under ten times. In DNA form, the CDR3 reads TGTGCCAGCAGCTTAGGGGGGGCTAGCAATCAGCCCCAGCATTTT. This sequence encodes CASSLGGASNQPQHF. The gene calls are TRBV7-9 and TRBJ1-5; maybe TRBD1 (6 bases). V lost 1 base to trimming and J lost 0 bases, with 7 bases between them. This CDR3 is built from 15 residues. In germline, CDR1 is SEHNR, CDR2 FQNEAQ (reference sequence).

This chain joins TRBV5-8 and TRBJ1-3; D unclear. Trimming took 4 bases from V and 4 from J, leaving 18 bases between them. The CDR3 contains 16 residues. Germline values: CDR1 SGHTS, CDR2 YDEGEE. Written as DNA, the CDR3 is TGTGCCAGCAGCGTTTATATTTGGGGAGCGGGAAACACCATATATTTT. Translation gives CASSVYIWGAGNTIYF.